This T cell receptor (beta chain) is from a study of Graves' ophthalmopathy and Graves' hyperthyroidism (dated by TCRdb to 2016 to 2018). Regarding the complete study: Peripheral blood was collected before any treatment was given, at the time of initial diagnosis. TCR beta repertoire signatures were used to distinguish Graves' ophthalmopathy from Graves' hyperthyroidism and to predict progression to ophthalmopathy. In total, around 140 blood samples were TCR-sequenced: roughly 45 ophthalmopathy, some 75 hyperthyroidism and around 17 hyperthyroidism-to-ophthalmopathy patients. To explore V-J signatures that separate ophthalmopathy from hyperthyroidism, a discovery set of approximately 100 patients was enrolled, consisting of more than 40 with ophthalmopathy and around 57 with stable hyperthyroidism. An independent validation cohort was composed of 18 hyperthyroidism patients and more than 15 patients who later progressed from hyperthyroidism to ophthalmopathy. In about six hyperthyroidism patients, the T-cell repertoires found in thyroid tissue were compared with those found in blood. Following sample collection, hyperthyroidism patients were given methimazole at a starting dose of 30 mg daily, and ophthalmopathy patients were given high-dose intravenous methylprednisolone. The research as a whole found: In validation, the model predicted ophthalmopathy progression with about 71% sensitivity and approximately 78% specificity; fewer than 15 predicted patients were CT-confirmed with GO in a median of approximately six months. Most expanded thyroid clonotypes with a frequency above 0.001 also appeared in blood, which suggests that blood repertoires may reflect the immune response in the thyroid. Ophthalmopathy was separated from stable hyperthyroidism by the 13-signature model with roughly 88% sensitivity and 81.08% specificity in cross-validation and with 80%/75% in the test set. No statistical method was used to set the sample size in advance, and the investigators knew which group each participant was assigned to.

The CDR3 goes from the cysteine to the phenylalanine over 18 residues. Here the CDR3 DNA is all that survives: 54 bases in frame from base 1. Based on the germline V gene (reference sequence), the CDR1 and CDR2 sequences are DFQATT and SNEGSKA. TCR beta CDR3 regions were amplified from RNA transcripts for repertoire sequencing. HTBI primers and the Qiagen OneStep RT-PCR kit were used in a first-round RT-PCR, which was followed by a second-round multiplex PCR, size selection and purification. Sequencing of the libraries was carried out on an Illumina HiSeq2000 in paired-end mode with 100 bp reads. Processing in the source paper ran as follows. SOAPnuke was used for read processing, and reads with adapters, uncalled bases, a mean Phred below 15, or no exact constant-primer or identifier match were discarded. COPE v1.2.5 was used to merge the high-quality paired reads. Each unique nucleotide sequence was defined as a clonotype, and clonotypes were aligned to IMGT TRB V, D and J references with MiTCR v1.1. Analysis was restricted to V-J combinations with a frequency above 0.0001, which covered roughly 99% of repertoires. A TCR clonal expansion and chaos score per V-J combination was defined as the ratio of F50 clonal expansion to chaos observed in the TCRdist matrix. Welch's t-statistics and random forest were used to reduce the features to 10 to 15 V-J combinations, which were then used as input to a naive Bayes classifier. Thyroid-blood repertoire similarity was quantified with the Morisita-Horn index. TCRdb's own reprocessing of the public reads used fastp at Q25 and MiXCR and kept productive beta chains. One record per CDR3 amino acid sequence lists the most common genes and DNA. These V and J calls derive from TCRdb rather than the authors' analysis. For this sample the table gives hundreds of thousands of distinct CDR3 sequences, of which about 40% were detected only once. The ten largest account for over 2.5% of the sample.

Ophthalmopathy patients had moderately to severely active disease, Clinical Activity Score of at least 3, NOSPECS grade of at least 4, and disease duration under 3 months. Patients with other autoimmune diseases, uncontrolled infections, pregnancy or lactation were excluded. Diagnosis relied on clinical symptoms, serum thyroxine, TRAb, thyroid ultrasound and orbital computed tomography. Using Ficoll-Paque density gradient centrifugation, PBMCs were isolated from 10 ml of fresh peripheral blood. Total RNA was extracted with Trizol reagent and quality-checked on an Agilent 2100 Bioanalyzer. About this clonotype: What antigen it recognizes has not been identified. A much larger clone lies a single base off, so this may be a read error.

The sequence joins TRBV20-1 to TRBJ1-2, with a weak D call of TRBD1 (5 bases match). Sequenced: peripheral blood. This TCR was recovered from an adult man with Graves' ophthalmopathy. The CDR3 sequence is CSTSTGPSKSKASYGYTF. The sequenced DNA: TGCAGTACTAGTACAGGACCGAGCAAATCTAAGGCGTCCTATGGCTACACCTTC.